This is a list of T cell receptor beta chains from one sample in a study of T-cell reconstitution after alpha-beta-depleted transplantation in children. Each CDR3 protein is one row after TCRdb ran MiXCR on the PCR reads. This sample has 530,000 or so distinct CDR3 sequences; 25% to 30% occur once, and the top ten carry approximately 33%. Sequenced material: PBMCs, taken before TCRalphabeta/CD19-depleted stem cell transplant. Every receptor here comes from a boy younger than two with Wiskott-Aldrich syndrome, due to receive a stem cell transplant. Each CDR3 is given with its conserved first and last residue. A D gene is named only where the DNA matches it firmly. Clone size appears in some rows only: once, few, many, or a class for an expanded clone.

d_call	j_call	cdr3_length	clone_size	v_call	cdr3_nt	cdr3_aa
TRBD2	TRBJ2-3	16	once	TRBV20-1	TGCAGGCCTTGGATGGGGGAGGGCCGGTTGACAGATACGCAGTATTTT	CRPWMGEGRLTDTQYF
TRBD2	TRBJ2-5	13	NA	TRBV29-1	TGCAGCGTTGGGGAGGGAGGGCCGGAGACCCAGTACTTC	CSVGEGGPETQYF
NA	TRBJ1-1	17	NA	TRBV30	TGTGCCTGGAGTGCCCTGGGGTGGGACACACCGAACACTGAAGCTTTCTTT	CAWSALGWDTPNTEAFF
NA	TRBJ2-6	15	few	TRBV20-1	TGCAGTGCTAGAGATACAGTCGCTGGGGCCAACGTCCTGACTTTC	CSARDTVAGANVLTF
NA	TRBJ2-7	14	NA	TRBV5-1	TGCGCCAGCAGCTTGCAAGGGAGTGGTTACGAGCAGTACTTC	CASSLQGSGYEQYF
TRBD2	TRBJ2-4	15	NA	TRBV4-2	TGTGCCAGCATAAACTCCGGGACTACCAAAAACATTCAGTACTTC	CASINSGTTKNIQYF
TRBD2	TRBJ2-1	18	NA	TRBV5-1	TGCGCCAGCAGCGAACGAAACATAGCGGGAGAGACGGGCAATGAGCAGTTCTTC	CASSERNIAGETGNEQFF
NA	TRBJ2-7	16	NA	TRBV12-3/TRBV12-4	TGTGCCAGCAGTCAAGCCTCGGGCCAGGCGGCTTACGAGCAGTACTTC	CASSQASGQAAYEQYF
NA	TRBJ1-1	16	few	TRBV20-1	TGCAGTGCTAGACCCACAGGCCGGGGCCTGAACACTGAAGCTTTCTTT	CSARPTGRGLNTEAFF
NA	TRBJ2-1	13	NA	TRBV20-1	TGCAGTGCTAGATTAGCAGGGGCGGGTGAGCAGTTCTTC	CSARLAGAGEQFF
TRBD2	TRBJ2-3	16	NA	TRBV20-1	TGCAGTGCTAGAGTCCGACTAGCGGGGGTCCCAGATACGCAGTATTTT	CSARVRLAGVPDTQYF
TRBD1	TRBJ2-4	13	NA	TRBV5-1	TGCGCCAGCAGCTTGGACAGGGGAAACATTCAGTACTTC	CASSLDRGNIQYF
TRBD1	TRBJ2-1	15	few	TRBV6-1	TGTGCCAGCAGTGGACAGGGGGTCTCCTACAATGAGCAGTTCTTC	CASSGQGVSYNEQFF
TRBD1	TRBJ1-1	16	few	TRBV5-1	TGCGCCAGCAGCTTGGGAGACAGGGGGCCGTTCACTGAAGCTTTCTTT	CASSLGDRGPFTEAFF
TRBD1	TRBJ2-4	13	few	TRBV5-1	TGCGCCAGTACAGGGGACGCCAAAAACATTCAGTACTTC	CASTGDAKNIQYF
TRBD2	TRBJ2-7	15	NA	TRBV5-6	TGTGCCAGCAGCTTCGGCGGGAGGGCCTTTGACGAGCAGTACTTC	CASSFGGRAFDEQYF
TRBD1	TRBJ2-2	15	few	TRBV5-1	TGCGCCAGCAGCTTGGAATACAGGGGCACCGGGGAGCTGTTTTTT	CASSLEYRGTGELFF
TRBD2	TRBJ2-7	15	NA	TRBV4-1	TGCGCCAGCAGCCAAGAAACGGGAGGGGGGTACGAGCAGTACTTC	CASSQETGGGYEQYF
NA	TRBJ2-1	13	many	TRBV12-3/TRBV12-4	TGTGCCAGCAGTTTCGGCTCGTACAATGAGCAGTTCTTC	CASSFGSYNEQFF
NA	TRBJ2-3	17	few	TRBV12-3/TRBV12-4	TGTGCCAGCAGGGGTGGAGGAGGACTCCGAAACACAGATACGCAGTATTTT	CASRGGGGLRNTDTQYF
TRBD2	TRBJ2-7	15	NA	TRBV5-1	TGCGCCAGCAGCTTCGGGACTAGTTTTGTCTACGAGCAGTACTTC	CASSFGTSFVYEQYF
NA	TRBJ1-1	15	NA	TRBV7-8	TGTGCCAGCAGCCATCCCGCGGGGCTCGTGGGTGAAGCTTTCTTT	CASSHPAGLVGEAFF
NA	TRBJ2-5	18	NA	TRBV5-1	TGCACCAGCGGCAAGGGTTTTCTGGCTAGCTCTTACCAAGAGACCCAGTACTTC	CTSGKGFLASSYQETQYF
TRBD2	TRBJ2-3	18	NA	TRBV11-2	TGTGCCAGCAGCTTAGGTCAACTAGCGGGGCTTCCTGAAGATACGCAGTATTTT	CASSLGQLAGLPEDTQYF
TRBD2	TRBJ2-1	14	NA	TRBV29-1	TGCAGCGGAGGAAGCGGGAGTATTAACAATGAGCAGTTCTTC	CSGGSGSINNEQFF
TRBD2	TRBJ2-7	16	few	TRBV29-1	TGCAGCGTACAACCGGGACTAGCGGGAGGTAGTCGCGAGCAGTACTTC	CSVQPGLAGGSREQYF
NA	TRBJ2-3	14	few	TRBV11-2	TGTGCCAGCGGGGGGACCAGTAGCACAGATACGCAGTATTTT	CASGGTSSTDTQYF
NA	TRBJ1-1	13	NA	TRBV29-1	TGCAGCGTTGATGTGAGCATGAACACTGAAGCTTTCTTT	CSVDVSMNTEAFF
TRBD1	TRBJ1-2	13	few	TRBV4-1	TGCGCCAGCAGCCAGCGGACAGGGGATGGCTACACCTTC	CASSQRTGDGYTF